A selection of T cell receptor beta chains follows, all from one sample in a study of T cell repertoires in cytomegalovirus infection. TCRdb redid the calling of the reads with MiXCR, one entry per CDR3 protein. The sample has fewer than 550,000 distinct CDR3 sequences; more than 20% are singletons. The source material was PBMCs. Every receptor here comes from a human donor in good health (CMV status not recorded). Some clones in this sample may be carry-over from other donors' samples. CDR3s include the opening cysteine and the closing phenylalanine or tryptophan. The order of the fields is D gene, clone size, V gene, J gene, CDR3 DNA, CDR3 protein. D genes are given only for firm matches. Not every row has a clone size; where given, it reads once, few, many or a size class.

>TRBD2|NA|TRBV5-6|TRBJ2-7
TGTGCCAGCAGCCGAATAAAACTAGCGGGTGGACGGGGCGAGCAGTACTTC
CASSRIKLAGGRGEQYF
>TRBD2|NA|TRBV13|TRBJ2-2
TGTGCCAGCAGCTTGGTTAAACTAGCGGGAGTTACCGGGGAGCTGTTTTTT
CASSLVKLAGVTGELFF
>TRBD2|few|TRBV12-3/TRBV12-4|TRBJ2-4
TGTGCCAGCAGTTTCGGCCCCCTACAGCGGGAGTTCATTCAGTACTTC
CASSFGPLQREFIQYF
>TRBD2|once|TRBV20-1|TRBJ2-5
TGCAGTGCTAGAGATCCGGGGACTAGCGGAGGAGAGACCCAGTACTTC
CSARDPGTSGGETQYF
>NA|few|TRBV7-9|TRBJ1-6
TGTGCCATAGCAAAAGATTCACCCCTCCACTTT
CAIAKDSPLHF
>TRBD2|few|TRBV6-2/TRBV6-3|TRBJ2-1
TGTGCCAGCAGTTGGAGTGGCGGGAGTTACAATGAGCAGTTCTTC
CASSWSGGSYNEQFF
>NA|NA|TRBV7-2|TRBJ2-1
TGTGCCAGCAGCTTAGGGAGAGGGACCTACAATGAGCAGTTCTTC
CASSLGRGTYNEQFF
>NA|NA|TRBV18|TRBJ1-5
TGTGCCAGCTCACCACAGTTTAGCAATCAGCCCCAGCATTTT
CASSPQFSNQPQHF
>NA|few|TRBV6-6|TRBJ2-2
TGTGCCAGCACTAAGAGGGGCGAGACCGGGGAGCTGTTTTTT
CASTKRGETGELFF
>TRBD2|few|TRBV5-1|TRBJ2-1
TGCGCCAGCAGCTTGGGGGGGACTACTATCAATGAGCAGTTCTTC
CASSLGGTTINEQFF
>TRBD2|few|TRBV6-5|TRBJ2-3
TGTGCCAGCAGTTACGGGACTAGCCAGAATACGCAGTATTTT
CASSYGTSQNTQYF
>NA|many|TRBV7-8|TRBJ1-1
TGTGCCAGCAGCCTAGGCCTTTTGCGGTCTTTAACTGAAGCTTTCTTT
CASSLGLLRSLTEAFF
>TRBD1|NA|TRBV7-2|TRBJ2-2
TGTGCCAGCAGCCGCACCAGGGGGAGCAGAGCGGAGCTGTTTTTT
CASSRTRGSRAELFF
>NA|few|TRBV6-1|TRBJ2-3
TGTGCCAGCAGTCTTTCAGGGCGTACGCAGTATTTT
CASSLSGRTQYF
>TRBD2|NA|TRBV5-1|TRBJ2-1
TGCGCCAGCAGCCCAGGACTAGTCTCCTCTTACTACAATGAGCAGTTCTTC
CASSPGLVSSYYNEQFF
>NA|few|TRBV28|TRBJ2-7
TGTGCCAGCAGCAAGCGGAACGAGCAGTACTTC
CASSKRNEQYF
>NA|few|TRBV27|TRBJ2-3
TGTGCCAGCAGTCGATATCGTGGCACAGATACGCAGTATTTT
CASSRYRGTDTQYF
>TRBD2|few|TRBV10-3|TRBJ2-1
TGTGCCATCAGTGGGGTCCCTAGCGGCGCTTACAATGAGCAGTTCTTC
CAISGVPSGAYNEQFF
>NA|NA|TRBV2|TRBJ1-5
TGTGCCAGCAGTGAACGGAGTAGCAATCAGCCCCAGCATTTT
CASSERSSNQPQHF
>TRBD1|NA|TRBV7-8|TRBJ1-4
TGTGCCAGCAGAAAGGACAGGGGGAATGAAAAACTGTTTTTT
CASRKDRGNEKLFF
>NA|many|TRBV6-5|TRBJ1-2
TGTGCCAGCAGTTACTCAACCAACTATGGCTACACCTTC
CASSYSTNYGYTF
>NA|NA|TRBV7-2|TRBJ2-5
TGTGCCAGCAGCTTAACGTTGATTGAGACCCAGTACTTC
CASSLTLIETQYF
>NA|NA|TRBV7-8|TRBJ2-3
TGTGCCAGCAGCTCTAGTAATCCAGGGTTTTCAGATAAGCAGTATTTT
CASSSSNPGFSDKQYF
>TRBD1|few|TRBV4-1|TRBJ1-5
TGCGCCAGCAGCCGAGTTCCGGACAGGGGCCTAAATCAGCCCCAGCATTTT
CASSRVPDRGLNQPQHF
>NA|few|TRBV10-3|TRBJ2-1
TGTGCCATCAGTGGCGGGAACAATGAGCAGTTCTTC
CAISGGNNEQFF
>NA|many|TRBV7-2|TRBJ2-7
TGTGCCAGCAGCTTAGGAACACAAACTTACTACGAGCAGTACTTC
CASSLGTQTYYEQYF
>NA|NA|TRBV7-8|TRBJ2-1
TGTGCCAGCAGCACGACCGGGGCTCTAAAGCCGGGGCAAGAGCAGTTCTTC
CASSTTGALKPGQEQFF
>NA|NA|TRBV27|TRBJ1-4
TGTGCCAGCAGTTCCACCTTGGATGAAAAACTGTTTTTT
CASSSTLDEKLFF
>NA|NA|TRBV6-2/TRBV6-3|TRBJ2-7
TGTGCCAGCACCTTGGACTCACTCGAGCAGTACTTC
CASTLDSLEQYF
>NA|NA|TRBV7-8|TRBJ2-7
TGTGCCGGCAGCTCTGGCGGTAGTAGCGGCTACGAGCAGTACTTC
CAGSSGGSSGYEQYF
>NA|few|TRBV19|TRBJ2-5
TGTGCCAGTAGTAGCGGGGCTTGGGAGACCCAGTACTTC
CASSSGAWETQYF
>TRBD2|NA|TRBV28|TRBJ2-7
TGTGCCAGCAGTGCACTAGCGCTATCCTCCTACGAGCAGTACTTC
CASSALALSSYEQYF
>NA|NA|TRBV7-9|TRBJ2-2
TGTGCCAGCAGCTCAATCACCGGGGAGCTGTTTTTT
CASSSITGELFF
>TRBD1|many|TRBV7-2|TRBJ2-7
TGTGCCAGCAGCTCGCGACAGGGAACCGAGCAGTACTTC
CASSSRQGTEQYF
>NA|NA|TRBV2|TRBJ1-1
TGTGCCAGCAGTAGGGGTGGAGATTACACTGAAGCTTTCTTT
CASSRGGDYTEAFF
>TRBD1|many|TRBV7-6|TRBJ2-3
TGTGCCAGCAGCCGCACCGGGACAGGGAGAACAGATACGCAGTATTTT
CASSRTGTGRTDTQYF
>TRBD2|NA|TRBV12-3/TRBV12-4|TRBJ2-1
TGTGCCAGCAGGTCTAGCGGGAGCAGCTCCTACAATGAGCAGTTCTTC
CASRSSGSSSYNEQFF
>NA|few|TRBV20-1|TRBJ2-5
TGCAGTGCTACGGATAGCGTAGAGACCCAGTACTTC
CSATDSVETQYF
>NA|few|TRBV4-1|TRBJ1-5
TGCGCCAGCAGCCAAGATACGGCGGTTAGCAATCAGCCCCAGCATTTT
CASSQDTAVSNQPQHF
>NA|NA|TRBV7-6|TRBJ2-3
TGTGCCAGCACCCCGAGGGGGAACACAGATACGCAGTATTTT
CASTPRGNTDTQYF
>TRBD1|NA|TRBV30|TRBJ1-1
TGTGCCGGTAGGACAGGTCGCTTCACTGAAGCTTTCTTT
CAGRTGRFTEAFF
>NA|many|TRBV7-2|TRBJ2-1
TGTGCCAGCAGCTTAGTGGGAGGTGGCTACAATGAGCAGTTCTTC
CASSLVGGGYNEQFF